The entry below gives a single T cell receptor (beta chain) sequence along with its context. Its antigen is not known. Germline lookup yields CDR1 KGHSH and CDR2 LQKENI. V lost 5 bases, J lost 1 base, and 17 bases lay in between. The CDR3 has 16 residues. This specimen comes from a study of T cell responses to AZD1222 COVID-19 vaccine. The study's findings and limits: The peak T cell response came first, and repertoires were sampled only after it. Among spike-specific TCRs, nearly half reportedly target unmutated variant regions. Spike was spanned by vaccine-associated CD4 TCRs, with dominance at 160-218 and 743-854. Females outnumbered males among donors, who were mostly white British; clonal diversity was possibly underestimated.

Profiling relied on immunoSEQ multiplex PCR, and the TCRdb table lists in-frame clones only, not all of them. The sample includes around 99,000 clones, nearly 90% seen only once; the top ten take about 5%. Sequenced material: peripheral blood, taken 28 days after the second AZD1222 dose. The TCR originated in an adult who received the AZD1222 COVID-19 vaccine. The rearrangement uses TRBV18 and TRBJ1-1; a possible D gene is TRBD1 (6 bases). In nucleotides, the CDR3 is TGTGCCAGCTCAGACCTACGGGGGGCGGCGAACACTGAAGCTTTCTTT. Translated: CASSDLRGAANTEAFF.